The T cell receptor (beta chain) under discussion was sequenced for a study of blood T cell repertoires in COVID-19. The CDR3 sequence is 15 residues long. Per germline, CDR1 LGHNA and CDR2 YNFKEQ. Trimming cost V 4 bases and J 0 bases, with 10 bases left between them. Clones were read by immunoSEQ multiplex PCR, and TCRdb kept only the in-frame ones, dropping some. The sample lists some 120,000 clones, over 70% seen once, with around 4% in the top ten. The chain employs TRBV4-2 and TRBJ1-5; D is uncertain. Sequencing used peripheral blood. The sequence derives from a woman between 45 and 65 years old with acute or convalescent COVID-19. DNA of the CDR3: TGTGCCAGCAGCCCTCAGGCGAATAGCAATCAGCCCCAGCATTTT. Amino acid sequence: CASSPQANSNQPQHF.